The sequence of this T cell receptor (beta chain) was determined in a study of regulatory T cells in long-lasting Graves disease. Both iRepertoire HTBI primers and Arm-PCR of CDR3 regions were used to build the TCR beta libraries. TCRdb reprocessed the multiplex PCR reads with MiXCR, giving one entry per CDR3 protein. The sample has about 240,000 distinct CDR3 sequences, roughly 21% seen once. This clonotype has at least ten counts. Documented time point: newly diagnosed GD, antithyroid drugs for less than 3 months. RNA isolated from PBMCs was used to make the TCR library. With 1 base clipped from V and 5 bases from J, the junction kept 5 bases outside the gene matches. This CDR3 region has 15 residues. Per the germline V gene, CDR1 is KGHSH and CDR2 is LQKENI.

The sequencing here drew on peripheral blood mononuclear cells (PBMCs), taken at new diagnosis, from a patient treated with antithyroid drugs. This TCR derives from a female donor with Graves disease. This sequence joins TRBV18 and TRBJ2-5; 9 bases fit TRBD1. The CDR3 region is CASSPRTGEAETQYF. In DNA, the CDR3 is TGTGCCAGCTCACCACGGACAGGGGAAGCCGAGACCCAGTACTTC. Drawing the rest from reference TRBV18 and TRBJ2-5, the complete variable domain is NAGVMQNPRHLVRRRGQEARLRCSPMKGHSHVYWYRQLPEEGLKFMVYLQKENIIDESGMPKERFSAEFPKEGPSILRIQQVVRGDSAAYFCASSPRTGEAETQYFGPGTRLLVL.